This is a list of T cell receptor beta chains from one sample in a study of blood T cell repertoires in COVID-19. Libraries were prepared by immunoSEQ multiplex PCR; TCRdb keeps only in-frame clonotypes and omits some of them. The data hold more than 85,000 clones, with about 85% observed a single time. The sequencing sample was made of peripheral blood. The receptors here all came from a man aged 45 to 65 with acute or convalescent COVID-19. Both conserved end residues are part of each CDR3. Each record gives: D gene, J gene, V gene, CDR3 protein, CDR3 DNA. D genes are given only for firm matches.

NA,TRBJ1-6,TRBV5-1,CASRGGAVFWNSPLHF,TGCGCCAGCAGAGGAGGGGCCGTCTTTTGGAATTCACCCCTCCACTTT
NA,TRBJ1-1,TRBV3-1/TRBV3-2,CASSQGAGAFF,TGTGCCAGCAGCCAGGGGGCCGGAGCTTTCTTT
NA,TRBJ1-6,TRBV4-1,CASSPGGYSPLHF,TGCGCCAGCAGCCCGGGAGGGTATTCACCCCTCCACTTT
TRBD1,TRBJ2-2,TRBV24-1,CATSDSGQGNTGELFF,TGTGCCACCAGTGATTCGGGACAGGGAAACACCGGGGAGCTGTTTTTT
NA,TRBJ2-7,TRBV29-1,CSAQGGYEQYF,TGCAGCGCTCAGGGAGGTTACGAGCAGTACTTC
TRBD1,TRBJ1-4,TRBV7-8,CASSQRDRGLPNEKLFF,TGTGCCAGCAGCCAGAGGGACAGGGGGCTACCTAATGAAAAACTGTTTTTT
TRBD1,TRBJ2-4,TRBV6-5,CASRGPGQGSVQYF,TGTGCCAGCAGGGGACCGGGACAGGGCTCGGTTCAGTACTTC
NA,TRBJ1-5,TRBV7-8,CASSLGDRPNQPQHF,TGTGCCAGCAGCTTAGGAGACAGGCCCAATCAGCCCCAGCATTTT
TRBD2,TRBJ2-5,TRBV5-1,CASCSQGLAGGPGETQYF,TGCGCCAGCTGTTCGCAGGGACTAGCGGGAGGGCCCGGAGAGACCCAGTACTTC
NA,TRBJ2-5,TRBV10-1,CASSESTGMSQETQYF,TGCGCCAGCAGTGAGTCTACAGGGATGAGCCAAGAGACCCAGTACTTC
TRBD1,TRBJ2-5,TRBV9,CASSVAGQAETQYF,TGTGCCAGCAGCGTAGCAGGACAGGCGGAGACCCAGTACTTC